This TCR beta chain was sequenced for a study of graft-versus-host responses after intestinal transplantation. Generated by immunoSEQ multiplex PCR, the TCRdb table keeps only in-frame clones and is missing some. This table has tens of thousands of clones, roughly 93% appearing once. Concerning this clone: Antigen: not known.

V shed 5 bases and J 7 bases; nucleotides not matched to a gene: 15. The CDR3 is 16 amino acids. Germline CDR1 SGHVS, CDR2 FQNEAQ. The sequencing here drew on unstimulated CD4+ T cells sorted from spleen or lymph node cells, taken before transplant. This receptor was obtained from a human donor who was the organ donor for an intestinal transplant. V gene TRBV7-8 combines with J gene TRBJ2-5; 8 nucleotides agree with TRBD1. CDR3 sequence (DNA): TGTGCCAGCAGCCGAGTCCGGGACAGGTCCTCGGGGACCCAGTACTTC. This encodes CASSRVRDRSSGTQYF.